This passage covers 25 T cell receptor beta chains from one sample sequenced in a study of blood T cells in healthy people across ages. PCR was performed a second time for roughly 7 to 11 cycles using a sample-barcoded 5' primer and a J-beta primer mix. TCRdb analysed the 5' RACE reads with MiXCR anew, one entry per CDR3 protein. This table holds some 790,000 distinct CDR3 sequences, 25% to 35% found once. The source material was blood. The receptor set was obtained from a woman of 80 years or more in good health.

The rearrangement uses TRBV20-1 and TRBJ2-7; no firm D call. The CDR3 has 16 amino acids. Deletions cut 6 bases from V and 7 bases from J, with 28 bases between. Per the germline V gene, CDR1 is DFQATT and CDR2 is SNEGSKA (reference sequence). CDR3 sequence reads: CSAIPLTSFSLNEQYF. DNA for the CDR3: TGCAGTGCCATACCCTTGACAAGCTTCTCCCTCAATGAGCAGTACTTC.

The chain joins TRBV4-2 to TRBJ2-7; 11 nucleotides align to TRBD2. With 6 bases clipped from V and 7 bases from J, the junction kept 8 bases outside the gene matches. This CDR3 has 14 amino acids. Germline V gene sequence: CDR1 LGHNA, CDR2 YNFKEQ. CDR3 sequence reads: CASSSLAGASEQYF. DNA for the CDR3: TGTGCCAGCAGTTCACTAGCGGGGGCGTCGGAGCAGTACTTC.

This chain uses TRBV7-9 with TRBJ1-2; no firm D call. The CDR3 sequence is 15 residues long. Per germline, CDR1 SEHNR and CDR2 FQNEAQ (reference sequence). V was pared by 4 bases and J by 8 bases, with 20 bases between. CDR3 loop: CASSSSETEGIGYTF. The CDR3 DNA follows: TGTGCCAGCAGCTCCAGCGAGACGGAGGGTATCGGCTACACCTTC. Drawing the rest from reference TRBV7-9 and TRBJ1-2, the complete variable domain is DTGVSQNPRHKITKRGQNVTFRCDPISEHNRLYWYRQTLGQGPEFLTYFQNEAQLEKSRLLSDRFSAERPKGSFSTLEIQRTEQGDSAMYLCASSSSETEGIGYTFGSGTRLTVV.

Here the CDR3 DNA reads TGTGCCAGCAGCCTCCTACAGGAAAACTACGAGCAGTACTTC. Its protein product is CASSLLQENYEQYF. The J gene is TRBJ2-7, the V gene TRBV7-2; D might be TRBD1 (5 bases). Deletions cut 5 bases from V and 3 bases from J, with 14 bases between. Germline V gives CDR1 SGHTA, CDR2 FQGNSA. The CDR3 sequence is 14 residues long.

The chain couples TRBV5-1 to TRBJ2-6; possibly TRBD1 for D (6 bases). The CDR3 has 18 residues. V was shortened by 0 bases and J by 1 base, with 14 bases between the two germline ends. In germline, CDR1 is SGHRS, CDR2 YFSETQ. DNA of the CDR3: TGCGCCAGCAGCTTGGTGGCACAGGGCTTATCTGGGGCCAACGTCCTGACTTTC. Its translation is CASSLVAQGLSGANVLTF.

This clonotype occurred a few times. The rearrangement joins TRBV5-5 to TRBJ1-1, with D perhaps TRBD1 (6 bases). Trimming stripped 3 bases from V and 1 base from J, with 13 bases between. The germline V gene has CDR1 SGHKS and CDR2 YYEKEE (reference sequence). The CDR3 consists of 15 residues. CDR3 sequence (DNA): TGTGCCAGCAGCTGGGAAGCGGGGGCGAACACTGAAGCTTTCTTT. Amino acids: CASSWEAGANTEAFF.

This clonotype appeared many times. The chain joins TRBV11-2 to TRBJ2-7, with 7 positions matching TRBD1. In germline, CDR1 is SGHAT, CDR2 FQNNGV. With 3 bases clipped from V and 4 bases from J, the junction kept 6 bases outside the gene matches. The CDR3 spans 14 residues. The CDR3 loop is CASSLGTDHYEQYF. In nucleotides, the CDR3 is TGTGCCAGCAGCTTGGGGACAGATCATTACGAGCAGTACTTC.

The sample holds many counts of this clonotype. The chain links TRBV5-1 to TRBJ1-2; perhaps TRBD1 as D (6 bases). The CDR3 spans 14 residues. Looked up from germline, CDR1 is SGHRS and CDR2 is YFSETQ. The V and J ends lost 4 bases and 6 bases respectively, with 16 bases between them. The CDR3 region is CASSLGGFEDGYTF. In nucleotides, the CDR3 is TGCGCCAGCAGCCTAGGGGGGTTTGAGGATGGCTACACCTTC.

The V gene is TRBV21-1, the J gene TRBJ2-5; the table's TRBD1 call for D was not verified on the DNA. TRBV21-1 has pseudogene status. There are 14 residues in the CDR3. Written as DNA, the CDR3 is TGTGCCACCCTCGAGGGGGGGGACCAAGAGACCCAGTACTTC. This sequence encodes CATLEGGDQETQYF.

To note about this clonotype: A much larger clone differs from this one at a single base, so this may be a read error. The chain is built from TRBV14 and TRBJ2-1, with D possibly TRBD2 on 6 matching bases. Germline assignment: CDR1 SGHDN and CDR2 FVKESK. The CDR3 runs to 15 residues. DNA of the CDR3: TGTGCCAGCGGCCAGACGGGGGTAGGCAGCAATGAGCAGTTCTTC. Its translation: CASGQTGVGSNEQFF.

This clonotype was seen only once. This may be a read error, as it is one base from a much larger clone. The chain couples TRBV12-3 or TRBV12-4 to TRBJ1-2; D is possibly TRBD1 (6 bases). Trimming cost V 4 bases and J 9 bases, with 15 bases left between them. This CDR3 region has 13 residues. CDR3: CASSSAGENRYTF. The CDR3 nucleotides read TGTGCCAGCAGTTCGGCAGGGGAGAATCGCTACACCTTC.

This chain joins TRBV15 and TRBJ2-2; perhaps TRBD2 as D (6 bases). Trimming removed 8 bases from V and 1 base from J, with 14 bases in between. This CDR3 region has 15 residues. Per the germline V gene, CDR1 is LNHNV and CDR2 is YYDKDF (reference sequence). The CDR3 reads CATEKRRGNTGELFF. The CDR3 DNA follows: TGTGCCACCGAGAAAAGGAGGGGGAACACCGGGGAGCTGTTTTTT.

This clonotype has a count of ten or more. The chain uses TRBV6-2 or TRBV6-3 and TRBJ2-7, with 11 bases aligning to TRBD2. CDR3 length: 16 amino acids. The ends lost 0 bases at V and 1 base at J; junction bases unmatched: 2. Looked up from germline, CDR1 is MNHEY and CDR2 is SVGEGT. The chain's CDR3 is CASSYSTSGGSYEQYF. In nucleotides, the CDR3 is TGTGCCAGCAGTTACTCAACTAGCGGGGGATCCTACGAGCAGTACTTC.

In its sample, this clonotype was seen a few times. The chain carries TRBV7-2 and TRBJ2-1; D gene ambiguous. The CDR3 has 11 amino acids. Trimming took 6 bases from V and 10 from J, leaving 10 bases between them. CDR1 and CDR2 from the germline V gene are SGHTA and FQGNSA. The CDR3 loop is CASRTMSEQFF. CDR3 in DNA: TGTGCCAGCAGAACAATGAGCGAGCAGTTCTTC.

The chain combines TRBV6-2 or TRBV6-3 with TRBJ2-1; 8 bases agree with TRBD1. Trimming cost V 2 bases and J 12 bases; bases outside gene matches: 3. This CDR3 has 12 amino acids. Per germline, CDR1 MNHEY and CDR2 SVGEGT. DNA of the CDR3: TGTGCCAGCAGTTACCCGGACAGGGTGCAGTTCTTC. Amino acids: CASSYPDRVQFF.

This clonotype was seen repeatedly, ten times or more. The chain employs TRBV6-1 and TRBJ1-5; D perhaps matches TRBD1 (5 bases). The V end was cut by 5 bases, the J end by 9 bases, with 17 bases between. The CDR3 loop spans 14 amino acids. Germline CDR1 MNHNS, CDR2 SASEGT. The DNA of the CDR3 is TGTGCCAGCAGTCCCCGGACACCGGCTCGGCCCCAGCATTTT. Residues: CASSPRTPARPQHF.

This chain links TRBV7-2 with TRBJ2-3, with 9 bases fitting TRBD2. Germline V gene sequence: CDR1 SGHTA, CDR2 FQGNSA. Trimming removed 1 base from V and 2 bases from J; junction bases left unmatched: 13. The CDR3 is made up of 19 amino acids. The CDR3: CASSLGPRRAGGHTDTQYF. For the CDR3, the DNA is TGTGCCAGCAGCTTAGGGCCGCGTAGAGCGGGGGGCCACACAGATACGCAGTATTTT.

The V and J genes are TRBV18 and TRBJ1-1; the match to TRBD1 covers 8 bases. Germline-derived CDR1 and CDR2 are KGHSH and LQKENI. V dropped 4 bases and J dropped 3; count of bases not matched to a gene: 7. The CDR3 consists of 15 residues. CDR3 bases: TGTGCCAGCTCACACCTTCAGGGGGCTGACACTGAAGCTTTCTTT. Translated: CASSHLQGADTEAFF.

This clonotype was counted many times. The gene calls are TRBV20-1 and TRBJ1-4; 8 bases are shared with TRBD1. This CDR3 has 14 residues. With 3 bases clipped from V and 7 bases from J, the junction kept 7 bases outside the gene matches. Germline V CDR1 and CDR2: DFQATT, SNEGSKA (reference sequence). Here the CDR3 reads CSARIDRGGEKLFF. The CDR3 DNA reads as TGCAGTGCTAGGATAGACAGGGGTGGTGAAAAACTGTTTTTT.

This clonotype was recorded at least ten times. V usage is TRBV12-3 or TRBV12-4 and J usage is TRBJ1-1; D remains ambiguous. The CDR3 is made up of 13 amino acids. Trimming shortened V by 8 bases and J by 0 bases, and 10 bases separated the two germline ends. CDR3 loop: CASAGSMNTEAFF. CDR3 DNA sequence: TGTGCCAGCGCAGGTAGCATGAACACTGAAGCTTTCTTT.

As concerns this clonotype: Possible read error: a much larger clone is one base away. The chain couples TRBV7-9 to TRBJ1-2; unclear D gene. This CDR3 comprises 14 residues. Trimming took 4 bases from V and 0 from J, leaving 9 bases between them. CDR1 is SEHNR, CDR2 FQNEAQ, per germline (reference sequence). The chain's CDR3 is CASSSGVANYGYTF. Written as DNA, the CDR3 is TGTGCCAGCAGCTCCGGCGTGGCTAACTATGGCTACACCTTC.

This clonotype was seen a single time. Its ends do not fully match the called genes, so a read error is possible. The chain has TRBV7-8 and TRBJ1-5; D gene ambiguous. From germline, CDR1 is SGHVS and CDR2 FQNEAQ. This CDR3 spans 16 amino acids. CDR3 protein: CASSLGWVGNNHPQHF. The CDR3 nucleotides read TGTGCCAGCAGCTTGGGATGGGTCGGGAACAATCACCCCCAGCATTTT.

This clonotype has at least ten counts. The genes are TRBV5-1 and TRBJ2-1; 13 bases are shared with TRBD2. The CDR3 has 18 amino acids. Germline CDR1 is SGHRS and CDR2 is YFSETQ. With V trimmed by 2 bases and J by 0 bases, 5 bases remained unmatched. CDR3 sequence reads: CASSFGLAGAYSYNEQFF. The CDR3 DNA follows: TGCGCCAGCAGCTTTGGACTAGCGGGGGCCTACTCCTACAATGAGCAGTTCTTC.

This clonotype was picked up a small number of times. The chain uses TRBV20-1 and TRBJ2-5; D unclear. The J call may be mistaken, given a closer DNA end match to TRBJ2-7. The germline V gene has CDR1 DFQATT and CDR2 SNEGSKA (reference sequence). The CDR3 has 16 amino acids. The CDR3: CSARDPTEAGYYEQYF. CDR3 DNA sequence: TGCAGTGCTAGAGATCCTACAGAAGCTGGATACTACGAGCAGTACTTC.

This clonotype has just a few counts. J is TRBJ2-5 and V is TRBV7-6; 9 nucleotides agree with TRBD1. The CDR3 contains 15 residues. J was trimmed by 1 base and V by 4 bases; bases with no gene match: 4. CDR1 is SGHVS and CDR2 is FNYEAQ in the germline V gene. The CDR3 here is CASSSRDRAQETQYF. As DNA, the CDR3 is TGTGCCAGCAGCTCCCGGGACAGGGCCCAAGAGACCCAGTACTTC.